Listed below are T cell receptor beta chains from one sample, sequenced in a study of T cells after yellow fever vaccination. One entry per CDR3 protein, called by TCRdb with MiXCR from the 5' RACE reads. The sample includes 500,000 to 650,000 distinct CDR3 sequences, approximately 13% of them seen just once. The sequencing used PBMCs, collected on the day of the yellow fever booster vaccination. The receptors were sampled from a man younger than 45 who received the YFV17D yellow fever vaccine. Both conserved end residues are part of each CDR3. Fields, in order: J gene, D gene, V gene, CDR3 length, clone size, CDR3 DNA, CDR3 protein. A D gene is named only where the DNA matches it firmly. A row's size may be missing; if present it is once, few, many or a size class.

TRBJ2-1 TRBD2 TRBV20-1 15 . TGCAGTGCTGCTAGGGCGGGAGTTCGAAACAATGAGCAGTTCTTC CSAARAGVRNNEQFF
TRBJ1-2 . TRBV11-2 14 few TGTGCCAGCAGCTTAGACCCGGGCTTCGGAGGCTACACCTTC CASSLDPGFGGYTF
TRBJ2-2 . TRBV27 15 . TGTGCCAGCAGTTCTTGGACAGCGAACACCGGGGAGCTGTTTTTT CASSSWTANTGELFF
TRBJ1-1 . TRBV7-2 14 few TGTGCCAGCAGCGCTCAGGGATACAGCACTGAAGCTTTCTTT CASSAQGYSTEAFF
TRBJ2-1 . TRBV12-3/TRBV12-4 15 . TGTGCCAGCAGTCGGGGACATGGTAGGGGAAATGAGCAGTTCTTC CASSRGHGRGNEQFF
TRBJ2-5 . TRBV3-1 12 many TGTGCCAGCCAATGGGTTGGAGAGACCCAGTACTTC CASQWVGETQYF
TRBJ2-1 TRBD2 TRBV2 17 few TGTGCCGGCCGATTAGGACTAGCAGAGAACTCCTACAATGAGCAGTTCTTC CAGRLGLAENSYNEQFF
TRBJ2-7 TRBD2 TRBV20-1 14 . TGCAGTGCTAGCAGCGGGGAAAGAGCCTACGAGCAGTACTTC CSASSGERAYEQYF
TRBJ2-7 . TRBV9 13 few TGTGCCAGCAGCGGGGCCGGAGCGGGCGAGCAGTACTTC CASSGAGAGEQYF
TRBJ2-6 . TRBV4-3 14 few TGCGCCAGCAGCCAAGGACTAAAGGCCAACGTCCTGACTTTC CASSQGLKANVLTF
TRBJ2-1 TRBD2 TRBV7-8 16 few TGTGCCAGCAGCTTAGGGGGGGGGACTTATTACAATGAGCAGTTCTTC CASSLGGGTYYNEQFF
TRBJ2-3 TRBD1 TRBV2 15 few TGTGCCAGCCCCGGGACAGGGGGCAGCACAGATACGCAGTATTTT CASPGTGGSTDTQYF
TRBJ2-4 TRBD1 TRBV28 12 . TGTGCCAGTGCCACAGGGGGGAACATTCAGTACTTC CASATGGNIQYF
TRBJ2-1 TRBD2 TRBV6-1 16 few TGTGCCAGCAGTGGATTAAGCGGGATCTCCTACAATGAGCAGTTCTTC CASSGLSGISYNEQFF
TRBJ2-5 . TRBV12-3/TRBV12-4 15 . TGTGCCAGCAGTTTTGGAACAGCCCCACAAGAGACCCAGTACTTC CASSFGTAPQETQYF
TRBJ2-6 TRBD1 TRBV5-4 21 . TGTGCCAGCAGCTTGGATGGGGACAGGGGTGGTGGTTCCTCTGGGGCCAACGTCCTGACTTTC CASSLDGDRGGGSSGANVLTF
TRBJ2-3 TRBD2 TRBV7-2 15 . TGTGCCAGCAGCTTAGAGGCGGGGGGGGGAGATACGCAGTATTTT CASSLEAGGGDTQYF
TRBJ2-3 TRBD2 TRBV3-1 15 few TGTGCCAGCAGTTACACCGGCGGGAGCTCAGATACGCAGTATTTT CASSYTGGSSDTQYF
TRBJ1-5 TRBD1 TRBV9 16 few TGTGCCAGCAGCGCCGGGACAGGGGTGCGCAATCAGCCCCAGCATTTT CASSAGTGVRNQPQHF
TRBJ2-1 TRBD2 TRBV6-2/TRBV6-3 16 many TGTGCCAGCAGTTACTCCCTAGCGGGAGGGGTCGATGAGCAGTTCTTC CASSYSLAGGVDEQFF
TRBJ2-7 . TRBV4-3 15 . TGCGCCAGCAGCCGAACGATCGGGATGCAGGCCGAGCAGTACTTC CASSRTIGMQAEQYF
TRBJ2-7 TRBD1 TRBV20-1 15 . TGCAGTGCCAGGGTATATGGGACAGTTGCCTACGAGCAGTACTTC CSARVYGTVAYEQYF
TRBJ2-5 TRBD2 TRBV4-3 14 many TGCGCCAGCAGCCGGGGAGCGGGAGAAGAGACCCAGTACTTC CASSRGAGEETQYF
TRBJ2-7 . TRBV7-6 13 few TGTGCCAGCAGCTCCAACGTTTACCACGAGCAGTACTTC CASSSNVYHEQYF
TRBJ1-1 . TRBV12-3/TRBV12-4 13 few TGTGCCAGCAGTGTAATAATCAACACTGAAGCTTTCTTT CASSVIINTEAFF
TRBJ2-1 TRBD2 TRBV30 12 . TGTGCCTGGACTAGCGGACTCAATGAGCAGTTCTTC CAWTSGLNEQFF